This T cell receptor beta chain was recovered during a study of cytomegalovirus exposure and HLA in healthy donors. This clone was seen more than once but under ten times. The PCR made use of 60 Vbeta and 13 Jbeta primers. Profiled with immunoSEQ multiplex PCR; TCRdb holds only in-frame clones, not every one. The sample includes about 160,000 clones, approximately 81% of them seen just once. V was pared by 6 bases and J by 8 bases, with 9 bases of the junction left unmatched. The CDR3 is 14 residues long. Germline V CDR1 and CDR2: MDHEN, SYDVKM. This clonotype originated in a female donor in good health and CMV-seronegative. J is TRBJ1-4 and V is TRBV28; TRBD1 aligns across 7 bases. The sequenced material came from PBMCs. For the CDR3, the DNA is TGTGCCAGCAGGGGGACAGCTTCGGGGGAAAAACTGTTTTTT. The encoded protein is CASRGTASGEKLFF.